Below, 21 T cell receptor beta chains from the same sample are listed, as sequenced in a study of T-cell reconstitution after alpha-beta-depleted transplantation in children. Researchers prepared the TCRbeta library using unique molecular identifiers, the study reports. TCRdb re-called the PCR reads through MiXCR, storing one row per CDR3 protein. The sample has a few hundred thousand distinct CDR3 sequences; under 13% are singletons. Here the sequenced sample was PBMCs from the stem cell graft donor, taken from the stem cell graft. The source of these receptors is a human donor who donated a stem cell graft to a child with acute lymphoblastic leukemia.

This clonotype occurred a few times. The chain employs TRBV11-3 and TRBJ2-1; perhaps TRBD1 as D (6 bases). The CDR3 loop spans 16 amino acids. Trimming pared 4 bases from V and 0 bases from J, leaving 13 bases between. The V gene's germline CDR1 is SGHNT and CDR2 YENEEA. CDR3 sequence: CASSSRDTSSYNEQFF. CDR3 nucleotide sequence: TGTGCCAGCAGCTCCCGGGACACCAGCTCCTACAATGAGCAGTTCTTC.

The chain couples TRBV11-2 to TRBJ2-7; D is perhaps TRBD1 (6 bases). This CDR3 contains 15 residues. Germline CDR1 and CDR2: SGHAT and FQNNGV. V lost 5 bases to trimming and J lost 2 bases, with 16 bases between them. The CDR3 DNA is TGTGCCAGCAGCCAGGGGCGGACAGCTCCCTACGAGCAGTACTTC. Protein product: CASSQGRTAPYEQYF.

There are a few counts of this clonotype. This chain links TRBV20-1 with TRBJ2-1; no definite D call. Trimming took 1 base from V and 3 from J, leaving 7 bases between them. The length of the CDR3 is 13 residues. CDR1 DFQATT and CDR2 SNEGSKA come from the germline V gene (reference sequence). CDR3 residues: CSARAAHYNEQFF. The CDR3 DNA sequence: TGCAGTGCTAGAGCGGCTCACTACAATGAGCAGTTCTTC.

The chain is built from TRBV20-1 and TRBJ2-5; 8 bases agree with TRBD2. V gave up 1 base and J gave up 1 base; unmatched junction bases: 11. The CDR3 runs 17 residues. Germline-derived CDR1 and CDR2 are DFQATT and SNEGSKA (reference sequence). CDR3 coding DNA: TGCAGTGCTAGAGGGGTTATCGCTAGCGGGCTCCAAGAGACCCAGTACTTC. This gives the protein CSARGVIASGLQETQYF.

V and J are TRBV21-1 and TRBJ2-2; TRBD2, as called in the table, went unchecked against the DNA. TRBV21-1 is deemed a pseudogene. This CDR3 is built from 15 residues. CDR3 in amino acids: CASSPTSGRAGELFF. CDR3 in DNA: TGTGCCAGCAGCCCGACTAGCGGGAGGGCCGGGGAGCTGTTTTTT.

This clonotype has only a few counts. The V and J genes are TRBV20-1 and TRBJ2-1; 10 bases map to TRBD2. The ends lost 6 bases at V and 10 bases at J; junction bases unmatched: 18. The CDR3 is 16 amino acids. From germline, CDR1 is DFQATT and CDR2 SNEGSKA (reference sequence). CDR3 nucleotide sequence: TGCAGTGCCGACACCGGGACTAGCGATAGCTTAGGGGAGCAGTTCTTC. Protein: CSADTGTSDSLGEQFF.

This clonotype was seen repeatedly, ten times or more. The chain employs TRBV7-8 and TRBJ2-7, with 8 positions matching TRBD2. The CDR3 totals 16 residues. The V gene end was trimmed by 0 bases and the J gene end by 5 bases; junction bases not matched to a gene: 9. The germline V gene encodes CDR1 SGHVS and CDR2 FQNEAQ. CDR3 sequence reads: CASSLAVAGIGDEQYF. The CDR3 DNA follows: TGTGCCAGCAGCTTAGCGGTAGCGGGAATTGGGGACGAGCAGTACTTC.

This clonotype occurred many times. The V call is TRBV7-9, the J call TRBJ2-1; TRBD1 agrees at 7 bases. Germline-derived CDR1 and CDR2 are SEHNR and FQNEAQ (reference sequence). Unmatched junction bases numbered 7, after V lost 5 bases and J lost 9 bases. The CDR3 runs to 13 residues. CDR3 loop: CASSADRPPEQFF. The CDR3 DNA sequence: TGTGCCAGCAGCGCGGACAGGCCTCCTGAGCAGTTCTTC.

This rearrangement joins TRBV7-9 to TRBJ1-5; unclear D gene. Trimming cost V 0 bases and J 3 bases, with 9 bases left between them. CDR1 is SEHNR and CDR2 is FQNEAQ in the germline V gene (reference sequence). This CDR3 comprises 15 residues. CDR3 DNA sequence: TGTGCCAGCAGCTTAGCGGGCGGCCCCAATCAGCCCCAGCATTTT. Its protein is CASSLAGGPNQPQHF. Filled out from reference TRBV7-9 and TRBJ1-5, the complete variable domain reads DTGVSQNPRHKITKRGQNVTFRCDPISEHNRLYWYRQTLGQGPEFLTYFQNEAQLEKSRLLSDRFSAERPKGSFSTLEIQRTEQGDSAMYLCASSLAGGPNQPQHFGDGTRLSIL.

This clonotype occurred many times. The CDR3 DNA reads as TGTGCCATCAGCAGTCAAGGACAGGGTCAGTACTTC. Its translation: CAISSQGQGQYF. This rearrangement joins TRBV10-3 to TRBJ2-7; the match to TRBD1 covers 8 bases. V was clipped by 6 bases and J by 10 bases; unmatched bases: 8. The CDR3 is 12 amino acids. The germline CDR1 and CDR2 sequences are ENHRY and SYGVKD.

As DNA, the CDR3 is TGTGCCAGCAGCCCGCGGACGTCACCGGTGATCACAGATACGCAGTATTTT. Amino acids: CASSPRTSPVITDTQYF. V usage is TRBV28 and J usage is TRBJ2-3; no firm D call. Looked up from germline, CDR1 is MDHEN and CDR2 is SYDVKM. The CDR3 loop spans 17 amino acids. V shed 6 bases and J shed 2 bases, with 21 bases lying between them.

The chain carries TRBV5-1 and TRBJ1-5, with 11 bases aligning to TRBD1. This CDR3 is 16 amino acids long. Germline-derived CDR1 and CDR2 are SGHRS and YFSETQ. V lost 3 bases to trimming and J lost 0 bases; unmatched junction nucleotides: 2. In nucleotides, the CDR3 is TGCGCCAGCAGCTGGGGGACAGGGGGTAGCAATCAGCCCCAGCATTTT. This codes for CASSWGTGGSNQPQHF.

This chain connects TRBV5-1 to TRBJ1-2; possible D gene TRBD1, 6 bases. The length of the CDR3 is 17 residues. With 1 base removed from V and 6 bases from J, the gap between germline ends came to 22 bases. From germline, CDR1 is SGHRS and CDR2 YFSETQ. The CDR3 reads CASSLSPTGTAGDGYTF. The CDR3 DNA follows: TGCGCCAGCAGCTTGTCCCCAACAGGGACGGCGGGGGATGGCTACACCTTC.

This clonotype was seen only once. The chain couples TRBV19 to TRBJ2-1; D is perhaps TRBD2 (6 bases). Trimming shortened V by 1 base and J by 7 bases, and 14 bases separated the two germline ends. The V gene's germline CDR1 is LNHDA and CDR2 SQIVND (reference sequence). There are 15 residues in the CDR3. Here the CDR3 reads CASSIVWGEENEQFF. DNA of the CDR3: TGTGCCAGTAGTATAGTTTGGGGGGAGGAAAATGAGCAGTTCTTC.

This clonotype was seen a few times. The V call is TRBV12-3 or TRBV12-4, the J call TRBJ2-4, with TRBD1 matching 7 bases. V trimming: 4 bases; J trimming: 7 bases; junction bases outside the gene matches: 7. This CDR3 has 14 residues. For the CDR3, the DNA is TGTGCCAGCAGTTCCCGGGACAGTCTCAACATTCAGTACTTC. This sequence encodes CASSSRDSLNIQYF.

The chain is built from TRBV7-2 and TRBJ2-7; TRBD2 agrees at 11 bases. The V gene's germline CDR1 is SGHTA and CDR2 FQGNSA. The CDR3 has 18 amino acids. J gave up 0 bases and V 0 bases, and 7 bases lay outside the gene matches. The CDR3 DNA reads TGTGCCAGCAGCTTAGCCGTGATGGGACTAGCGGTCTCCTACGAGCAGTACTTC. This gives the protein CASSLAVMGLAVSYEQYF.

This clonotype turned up a few times. The V and J genes are TRBV7-8 and TRBJ2-7; TRBD1 aligns across 7 bases. J gave up 5 bases and V 1 base, and 14 bases lay outside the gene matches. Per germline, CDR1 SGHVS and CDR2 FQNEAQ. This CDR3 has 17 amino acids. The CDR3 region has the DNA TGTGCCAGCAGCTTAGACGGACAATTTGACAGGGAAGACGAGCAGTACTTC. Translation gives CASSLDGQFDREDEQYF.

The chain employs TRBV6-6 and TRBJ2-5, with a weak D call TRBD2 (5 bases). The CDR3 spans 13 residues. CDR1 MNHNY and CDR2 SVGAGI come from the germline V gene (reference sequence). Trimming shortened V by 7 bases and J by 4 bases, and 13 bases separated the two germline ends. CDR3 bases: TGTGCCAGCACCCCCGGAGGAGGAGAGACCCAGTACTTC. The encoded protein is CASTPGGGETQYF.

The chain joins TRBV7-9 to TRBJ2-2; D unclear. Trimming took off 1 base at V and 1 base at J, with 13 bases between the two ends. The CDR3 extends over 17 amino acids. Per germline, CDR1 SEHNR and CDR2 FQNEAQ (reference sequence). The CDR3, as DNA: TGTGCCAGCAGCTTAGTCGCAGGAGTTGAGAACACCGGGGAGCTGTTTTTT. Translated, it gives CASSLVAGVENTGELFF.

This clonotype was seen repeatedly, ten times or more. The V gene is TRBV28, the J gene TRBJ2-1; 16 bases align to TRBD2. This CDR3 is built from 21 residues. The V and J ends lost 6 bases and 1 base, in that order; junction bases with no gene match: 15. Germline V CDR1 and CDR2: MDHEN, SYDVKM. The CDR3 here is CASREPGTSGRGFRSYNEQFF. In DNA, the CDR3 is TGTGCCAGCAGGGAGCCAGGGACTAGCGGGAGGGGGTTTAGGTCCTACAATGAGCAGTTCTTC.

Only one count was recorded for this clonotype. The chain has TRBV15 and TRBJ1-5; no reliable D call. This CDR3 has 16 amino acids. Trimming left V 0 bases short and J 3 bases short, with 12 bases between. Germline V gives CDR1 LNHNV, CDR2 YYDKDF (reference sequence). The CDR3 coding sequence is TGTGCCACCAGCAGAGAGTCGTGGTCCTACAATCAGCCCCAGCATTTT. Protein sequence: CATSRESWSYNQPQHF.